The sequence of this T cell receptor (beta chain) was determined in a study of technical replicates of blood from a few donors. Method: immunoSEQ multiplex PCR; TCRdb's copy keeps in-frame clones and lacks some. The sample lists tens of thousands of clones; 94% were seen once. The CDR3 runs to 11 residues. Germline values: CDR1 SGHTA, CDR2 FQGNSA. Trimming left V 5 bases short and J 4 bases short, with 6 bases between. The clonotype originates from a human donor in good health. The rearrangement uses TRBV7-2 and TRBJ2-7; D gene ambiguous. The sequenced material came from T cells isolated from PBMCs. CDR3 loop: CASSPQYEQYF. DNA of the CDR3: TGTGCCAGCAGCCCACAATACGAGCAGTACTTC.